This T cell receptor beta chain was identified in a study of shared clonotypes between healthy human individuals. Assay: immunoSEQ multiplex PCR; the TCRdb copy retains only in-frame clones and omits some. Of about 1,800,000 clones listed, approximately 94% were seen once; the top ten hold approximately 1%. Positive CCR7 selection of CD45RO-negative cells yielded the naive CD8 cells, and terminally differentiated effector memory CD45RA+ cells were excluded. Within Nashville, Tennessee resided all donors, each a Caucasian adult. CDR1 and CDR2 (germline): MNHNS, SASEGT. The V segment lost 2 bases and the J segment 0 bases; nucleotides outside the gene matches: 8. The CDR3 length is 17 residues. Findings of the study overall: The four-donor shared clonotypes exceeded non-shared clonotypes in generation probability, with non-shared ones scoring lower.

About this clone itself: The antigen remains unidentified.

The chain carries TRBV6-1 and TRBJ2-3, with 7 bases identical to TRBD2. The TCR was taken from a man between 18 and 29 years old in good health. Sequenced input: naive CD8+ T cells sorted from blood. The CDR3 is CASSENLAVPSTDTQYF. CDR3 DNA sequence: TGTGCCAGCAGTGAAAATCTAGCGGTTCCTAGCACAGATACGCAGTATTTT.